This T cell receptor beta chain was captured in a study of a mutant IDH1 vaccine in newly diagnosed glioma. The overall study: The treated population exhibited a male proportion of roughly 62%, a female proportion of 37.5%, and a mean age of roughly 39 years. The V12 visit happened in week 35, and the V13 visit happened in week 47. Every participant had undergone radiotherapy, temozolomide, or both before, and most underwent both. Points from the study as a whole: Researchers report vaccine-induced immune responses in approximately 95% of patients.

Sequenced by immunoSEQ multiplex PCR; TCRdb stores in-frame clones only, minus some. Here the sample spans tens of thousands of clones, approximately 81% being singletons. This clone showed up just a few times. The antigen remains unidentified. With 1 base removed from V and 3 bases from J, the gap between germline ends came to 9 bases. Germline CDR1 MNHEY, CDR2 SVGAGI. CDR3 length equals 14 residues. The time point denotes: week 35, safety follow-up. Every single dose of the vaccine, 300 ug of mutant IDH1 20-mer peptide, came with topical imiquimod. Specimen: PBMCs, collected from a glioma patient whose treatment included an IDH1 peptide vaccine. The rearrangement links TRBV6-5 to TRBJ1-1; D unresolved. The origin of this receptor is a woman aged 18-29 years with glioma. CDR3 nucleotide sequence: TGTGCCAGCAGTTACTGGGGTCCGCACACTGAAGCTTTCTTT. As protein: CASSYWGPHTEAFF.